These T cell receptor beta chains were read from a single sample in a study of STAT3 mutations in large granular lymphocyte leukemia. TCRdb keeps only in-frame clones here, not all; method: immunoSEQ multiplex PCR. The table has roughly 4,000 clones, roughly three fifths seen once. The specimen was peripheral blood mononuclear cells. The receptors were sampled from a man aged 60 to 69 with T-cell large granular lymphocyte leukemia. Some clones in this sample may be carry-over from other donors' samples. Both conserved end residues are part of each CDR3. The D gene is left open where the match is weak. Not every row has a clone size; where given, it reads once, few, many or a size class.

abundance: -; j_gene: TRBJ2-3; len: 15; v_gene: TRBV5-1; d_gene: TRBD2; CDR3aa: CASSPPGGLTDTQYF; CDR3nt: TGCGCCAGCAGCCCCCCGGGGGGGCTAACAGATACGCAGTATTTT
abundance: -; j_gene: TRBJ1-2; len: 15; v_gene: TRBV30; d_gene: -; CDR3aa: CAWSVLSGPTYGYTF; CDR3nt: TGTGCCTGGAGTGTACTCTCGGGGCCTACCTATGGCTACACCTTC
abundance: -; j_gene: TRBJ2-3; len: 13; v_gene: TRBV13; d_gene: -; CDR3aa: CASSLGGFDTQYF; CDR3nt: TGTGCCAGCAGCTTAGGCGGTTTCGATACGCAGTATTTT
abundance: once; j_gene: TRBJ2-7; len: 11; v_gene: TRBV7-9; d_gene: -; CDR3aa: CASSLVVEQYF; CDR3nt: TGTGCCAGCAGCTTAGTGGTTGAGCAGTACTTC
abundance: once; j_gene: TRBJ2-3; len: 17; v_gene: TRBV27; d_gene: -; CDR3aa: CASSSFTDWSGTDTQYF; CDR3nt: TGTGCCAGCAGCTCCTTTACGGACTGGTCCGGCACAGATACGCAGTATTTT
abundance: -; j_gene: TRBJ1-6; len: 14; v_gene: TRBV5-1; d_gene: -; CDR3aa: CASSFTGTNSPLHF; CDR3nt: TGCGCCAGCAGCTTCACCGGGACAAATTCACCCCTCCACTTT
abundance: -; j_gene: TRBJ2-5; len: 11; v_gene: TRBV18; d_gene: -; CDR3aa: CASSPDRTQYF; CDR3nt: TGTGCCAGCTCACCGGACCGGACCCAGTACTTC
abundance: -; j_gene: TRBJ1-6; len: 12; v_gene: TRBV6-5; d_gene: -; CDR3aa: CASSYSRGPLHF; CDR3nt: TGTGCCAGCAGTTACTCTAGGGGACCCCTCCACTTT
abundance: -; j_gene: TRBJ2-5; len: 17; v_gene: TRBV2; d_gene: -; CDR3aa: CASSEALPPGAQETQYF; CDR3nt: TGTGCCAGCAGTGAAGCGCTTCCCCCCGGGGCCCAAGAGACCCAGTACTTC
abundance: -; j_gene: TRBJ2-5; len: 15; v_gene: TRBV5-4; d_gene: TRBD1; CDR3aa: CASSSKAGGQETQYF; CDR3nt: TGTGCCAGCAGCTCCAAGGCAGGGGGCCAAGAGACCCAGTACTTC
abundance: few; j_gene: TRBJ1-1; len: 11; v_gene: TRBV20-1; d_gene: TRBD1; CDR3aa: CSADRGTEAFF; CDR3nt: TGCAGTGCTGACAGGGGCACTGAAGCTTTCTTT
abundance: -; j_gene: TRBJ2-3; len: 12; v_gene: TRBV5-1; d_gene: -; CDR3aa: CASSGDTDTQYF; CDR3nt: TGCGCCAGCAGCGGGGACACAGATACGCAGTATTTT
abundance: once; j_gene: TRBJ1-1; len: 12; v_gene: TRBV5-6; d_gene: -; CDR3aa: CASSLNEAKAFF; CDR3nt: TGTGCCAGCAGCTTGAACGAGGCGAAGGCTTTCTTT
abundance: once; j_gene: TRBJ1-2; len: 18; v_gene: TRBV5-6; d_gene: -; CDR3aa: CASSLKSKLGRADYGYTF; CDR3nt: TGTGCCAGCAGCTTGAAGTCTAAGCTAGGCAGGGCTGACTATGGCTACACCTTC
abundance: -; j_gene: TRBJ1-5; len: 15; v_gene: TRBV25-1; d_gene: -; CDR3aa: CASSDLRTDDQPQHF; CDR3nt: TGTGCCAGCAGTGATTTAAGGACAGATGATCAGCCCCAGCATTTT
abundance: -; j_gene: TRBJ1-4; len: 15; v_gene: TRBV2; d_gene: -; CDR3aa: CASLRNSPTNEKLFF; CDR3nt: TGTGCCAGCCTCAGAAACAGCCCAACTAATGAAAAACTGTTTTTT
abundance: few; j_gene: TRBJ2-7; len: 14; v_gene: TRBV6-5; d_gene: -; CDR3aa: CASSYSGRIYEQYF; CDR3nt: TGTGCCAGCAGTTACTCGGGACGAATCTACGAGCAGTACTTC
abundance: few; j_gene: TRBJ2-2; len: 13; v_gene: TRBV6-1; d_gene: -; CDR3aa: CASSEGWVGELFF; CDR3nt: TGTGCCAGCAGTGAAGGGTGGGTCGGGGAGCTGTTTTTT
abundance: -; j_gene: TRBJ2-5; len: 14; v_gene: TRBV2; d_gene: -; CDR3aa: CASSAQRYQETQYF; CDR3nt: TGTGCCAGCAGCGCTCAGCGGTACCAAGAGACCCAGTACTTC
abundance: -; j_gene: TRBJ1-3; len: 12; v_gene: TRBV29-1; d_gene: -; CDR3aa: CSGTASGNTIYF; CDR3nt: TGCAGCGGGACAGCCTCTGGAAACACCATATATTTT
abundance: once; j_gene: TRBJ1-3; len: 13; v_gene: TRBV29-1; d_gene: -; CDR3aa: CSVRPSSGNTIYF; CDR3nt: TGCAGCGTTAGACCGTCCTCTGGAAACACCATATATTTT
abundance: once; j_gene: TRBJ2-7; len: 15; v_gene: TRBV4-1; d_gene: TRBD1; CDR3aa: CASSQEDRGTYEQYF; CDR3nt: TGCGCCAGCAGCCAAGAAGACAGGGGAACCTACGAGCAGTACTTC
abundance: -; j_gene: TRBJ1-4; len: 14; v_gene: TRBV5-4; d_gene: -; CDR3aa: CASSLDQGNEKLFF; CDR3nt: TGTGCCAGCAGCTTGGATCAGGGAAATGAAAAACTGTTTTTT
abundance: few; j_gene: TRBJ2-1; len: 12; v_gene: TRBV29-1; d_gene: -; CDR3aa: CSVNGGYNEQFF; CDR3nt: TGCAGCGTTAATGGCGGTTACAATGAGCAGTTCTTC
abundance: -; j_gene: TRBJ1-1; len: 13; v_gene: TRBV9; d_gene: -; CDR3aa: CASSVDRNTEAFF; CDR3nt: TGTGCCAGCAGCGTAGACAGAAACACTGAAGCTTTCTTT
abundance: -; j_gene: TRBJ2-5; len: 13; v_gene: TRBV30; d_gene: TRBD1; CDR3aa: CAWKKQGQETQYF; CDR3nt: TGTGCCTGGAAGAAACAGGGGCAAGAGACCCAGTACTTC
abundance: -; j_gene: TRBJ1-1; len: 14; v_gene: TRBV5-1; d_gene: TRBD1; CDR3aa: CASSRTGENTEAFF; CDR3nt: TGCGCCAGCAGCCGGACAGGGGAAAACACTGAAGCTTTCTTT
abundance: few; j_gene: TRBJ2-3; len: 11; v_gene: TRBV18; d_gene: -; CDR3aa: CASSPGFTQYF; CDR3nt: TGTGCCAGCTCACCTGGGTTTACGCAGTATTTT
abundance: -; j_gene: TRBJ1-2; len: 14; v_gene: TRBV6-5; d_gene: TRBD1; CDR3aa: CASSSRGYIYGYTF; CDR3nt: TGTGCCAGCAGTTCCAGGGGGTACATCTATGGCTACACCTTC
abundance: -; j_gene: TRBJ1-2; len: 12; v_gene: TRBV19; d_gene: -; CDR3aa: CASAGENYGYTF; CDR3nt: TGTGCCAGTGCAGGGGAGAACTATGGCTACACCTTC
abundance: -; j_gene: TRBJ2-3; len: 14; v_gene: TRBV5-6; d_gene: -; CDR3aa: CASSRDTTLTTGYF; CDR3nt: TGTGCCAGCAGCAGAGACACTACCCTAACAACCGGGTATTTT
abundance: -; j_gene: TRBJ1-2; len: 13; v_gene: TRBV7-9; d_gene: -; CDR3aa: CASSLPMYYGYTF; CDR3nt: TGTGCCAGCAGCTTACCAATGTACTATGGCTACACCTTC
abundance: -; j_gene: TRBJ2-7; len: 15; v_gene: TRBV30; d_gene: -; CDR3aa: CAWSPTRRGNYEQYF; CDR3nt: TGTGCCTGGAGTCCCACCCGACGGGGGAACTACGAGCAGTACTTC
abundance: -; j_gene: TRBJ1-3; len: 16; v_gene: TRBV5-1; d_gene: -; CDR3aa: CASSLDGLNSGNTIYF; CDR3nt: TGCGCCAGCAGCTTGGACGGGCTCAACTCTGGAAACACCATATATTTT
abundance: few; j_gene: TRBJ1-1; len: 13; v_gene: TRBV6-5; d_gene: -; CDR3aa: CASRSLSRTEAFF; CDR3nt: TGTGCCAGCAGATCCCTCAGTCGGACTGAAGCTTTCTTT
abundance: -; j_gene: TRBJ2-1; len: 14; v_gene: TRBV30; d_gene: -; CDR3aa: CAWARQVAYNEQFF; CDR3nt: TGTGCCTGGGCCAGACAGGTAGCCTACAATGAGCAGTTCTTC
abundance: -; j_gene: TRBJ1-2; len: 16; v_gene: TRBV5-1; d_gene: -; CDR3aa: CASSLDLEPSYYGYTF; CDR3nt: TGCGCCAGCAGCTTGGATTTGGAGCCTTCCTACTATGGCTACACCTTC
abundance: -; j_gene: TRBJ2-5; len: 15; v_gene: TRBV11-2; d_gene: TRBD2; CDR3aa: CASSIILAGSGTQYF; CDR3nt: TGTGCCAGCAGCATCATCCTAGCGGGATCCGGGACCCAGTACTTC
abundance: -; j_gene: TRBJ1-2; len: 15; v_gene: TRBV5-6; d_gene: -; CDR3aa: CASSFREQANYGYTF; CDR3nt: TGTGCCAGCAGCTTTAGGGAGCAAGCTAACTATGGCTACACCTTC
abundance: -; j_gene: TRBJ2-5; len: 14; v_gene: TRBV5-1; d_gene: -; CDR3aa: CASSLVDSTETQYF; CDR3nt: TGCGCCAGCAGCTTGGTTGACAGTACGGAGACCCAGTACTTC
abundance: -; j_gene: TRBJ2-3; len: 15; v_gene: TRBV18; d_gene: TRBD1; CDR3aa: CASSLQGASTDTQYF; CDR3nt: TGTGCCAGCTCACTTCAGGGGGCTAGCACAGATACGCAGTATTTT
abundance: -; j_gene: TRBJ1-1; len: 14; v_gene: TRBV5-4; d_gene: -; CDR3aa: CASSPGFRNTEAFF; CDR3nt: TGTGCCAGCAGCCCGGGATTTCGGAACACTGAAGCTTTCTTT
abundance: -; j_gene: TRBJ2-5; len: 14; v_gene: TRBV29-1; d_gene: -; CDR3aa: CSVVVDSNQETQYF; CDR3nt: TGCAGCGTTGTCGTGGACTCCAACCAAGAGACCCAGTACTTC
abundance: -; j_gene: TRBJ1-2; len: 14; v_gene: TRBV5-4; d_gene: -; CDR3aa: CASSLGMGIYGYTF; CDR3nt: TGTGCCAGCAGCTTGGGGATGGGGATCTATGGCTACACCTTC
abundance: few; j_gene: TRBJ2-3; len: 15; v_gene: TRBV6-6; d_gene: -; CDR3aa: CASSSAGSSTDTQYF; CDR3nt: TGTGCCAGCAGTTCCGCGGGAAGTAGCACAGATACGCAGTATTTT
abundance: -; j_gene: TRBJ1-5; len: 16; v_gene: TRBV2; d_gene: -; CDR3aa: CASSEGGRRGRQPQHF; CDR3nt: TGTGCCAGCAGTGAAGGGGGTCGGCGAGGTCGTCAGCCCCAGCATTTT
abundance: -; j_gene: TRBJ1-2; len: 14; v_gene: TRBV7-9; d_gene: -; CDR3aa: CASSSQGGLYGYTF; CDR3nt: TGTGCCAGCAGCTCCCAGGGCGGCCTGTATGGCTACACCTTC
abundance: few; j_gene: TRBJ2-7; len: 13; v_gene: TRBV5-1; d_gene: -; CDR3aa: CASSLLGSHEQYF; CDR3nt: TGCGCCAGCAGCTTGTTAGGGAGCCACGAGCAGTACTTC
abundance: -; j_gene: TRBJ2-7; len: 12; v_gene: TRBV5-1; d_gene: -; CDR3aa: CASSSSSYEQYF; CDR3nt: TGCGCCAGCAGCTCGAGCTCCTACGAGCAGTACTTC
abundance: -; j_gene: TRBJ2-3; len: 16; v_gene: TRBV7-9; d_gene: TRBD2; CDR3aa: CASSSLSGGATDTQYF; CDR3nt: TGTGCCAGCAGCTCGCTAAGCGGGGGGGCGACAGATACGCAGTATTTT
abundance: -; j_gene: TRBJ2-1; len: 14; v_gene: TRBV18; d_gene: -; CDR3aa: CASSPPGVNNEQFF; CDR3nt: TGTGCCAGCTCACCACCGGGAGTGAACAATGAGCAGTTCTTC
abundance: -; j_gene: TRBJ1-1; len: 13; v_gene: TRBV10-3; d_gene: -; CDR3aa: CAIGGSQGTEAFF; CDR3nt: TGTGCCATCGGTGGGTCGCAAGGGACTGAAGCTTTCTTT
abundance: once; j_gene: TRBJ1-1; len: 12; v_gene: TRBV5-1; d_gene: -; CDR3aa: CASSLDWGQAFF; CDR3nt: TGCGCCAGCAGCTTGGATTGGGGTCAAGCTTTCTTT
abundance: few; j_gene: TRBJ2-7; len: 12; v_gene: TRBV30; d_gene: -; CDR3aa: CAWSGWDYEQYF; CDR3nt: TGTGCCTGGAGTGGGTGGGACTACGAGCAGTACTTC
abundance: -; j_gene: TRBJ2-2; len: 19; v_gene: TRBV10-2; d_gene: TRBD1; CDR3aa: CASSSEGALASRFTGELFF; CDR3nt: TGCGCCAGCAGTAGCGAGGGGGCATTAGCTAGCAGGTTCACCGGGGAGCTGTTTTTT